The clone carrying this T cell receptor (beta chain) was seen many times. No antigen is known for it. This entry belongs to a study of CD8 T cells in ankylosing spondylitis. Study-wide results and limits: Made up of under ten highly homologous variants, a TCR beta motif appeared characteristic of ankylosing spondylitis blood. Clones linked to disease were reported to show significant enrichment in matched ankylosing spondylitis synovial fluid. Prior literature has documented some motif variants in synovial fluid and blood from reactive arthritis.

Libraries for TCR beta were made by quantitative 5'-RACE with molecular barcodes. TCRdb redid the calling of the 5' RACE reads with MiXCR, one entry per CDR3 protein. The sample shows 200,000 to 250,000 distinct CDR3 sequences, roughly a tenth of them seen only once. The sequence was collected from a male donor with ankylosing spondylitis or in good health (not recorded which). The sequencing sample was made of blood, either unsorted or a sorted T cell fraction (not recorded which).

The CDR3 region has the DNA TGCGCCAGCAGCTTGTTGCAAGCTAGTTCCTACGAGCAGTACTTC. Encoded protein: CASSLLQASSYEQYF. The chain has TRBV5-1 and TRBJ2-7; D unresolved. Trimming shortened V by 1 base and J by 1 base, and 12 bases separated the two germline ends. CDR1 and CDR2 from the germline V gene are SGHRS and YFSETQ. This CDR3 is 15 amino acids long.